These 7 T cell receptor beta chains were sequenced from one sample in a study of CD8 T cells in ankylosing spondylitis. Whole-study results and caveats: For ankylosing spondylitis blood, a TCR beta motif of 7 or 8 highly homologous variants appeared characteristic.

For these TCRs, the target antigens are not known. Each CDR3 protein is one row after TCRdb ran MiXCR on the 5' RACE reads. The table includes about 750,000 distinct CDR3 sequences, around 17% detected once. Source material: blood, either unsorted or a sorted T cell fraction (not recorded which). The receptors were gathered from a male donor with ankylosing spondylitis.

This clonotype was found a few times. The V call is TRBV4-3, the J call TRBJ2-5, with 9 bases that match TRBD2. J lost 4 bases, V lost 3 bases, and 6 bases had no gene match. CDR3 length: 15 amino acids. CDR1 and CDR2 (germline): LGHNA, YSLEER. The CDR3 bases are TGCGCCAGCAGCCAGAGTAGCGGGGGCAGAGAGACCCAGTACTTC. Its protein is CASSQSSGGRETQYF.

The sample holds a few counts of this clonotype. The V and J genes are TRBV4-2 and TRBJ1-2; 7 positions agree with TRBD1. The CDR3 spans 16 residues. Germline loops: CDR1 LGHNA, CDR2 YNFKEQ. The ends lost 4 bases at V and 5 bases at J; junction bases unmatched: 13. Here the CDR3 reads CASSLGRGTVVYGYTF. The CDR3 DNA reads as TGTGCCAGCAGCCTCGGGCGTGGGACAGTTGTATATGGCTACACCTTC.

The rearrangement links TRBV4-3 to TRBJ2-2; D ambiguous. The CDR3 is made up of 15 amino acids. CDR1 and CDR2 (germline): LGHNA, YSLEER. Trimming left V 1 base short and J 2 bases short, with 8 bases between. CDR3 amino acids: CASSQVKGNTGELFF. CDR3 in DNA: TGCGCCAGCAGCCAAGTTAAGGGAAACACCGGGGAGCTGTTTTTT.

The chain employs TRBV11-1 and TRBJ2-3; no clear D. This CDR3 has 13 residues. V was pared by 3 bases and J by 4 bases, with 8 bases between. Germline loops: CDR1 SGHAT, CDR2 FQDESV (reference sequence). CDR3 sequence: CASSFFGPDTQYF. CDR3 coding DNA: TGTGCCAGCAGCTTTTTTGGGCCAGATACGCAGTATTTT.

V usage is TRBV27 and J usage is TRBJ2-3; D could derive from TRBD1 or TRBD2 (6 bases each). This CDR3 is 14 amino acids long. Trimming cost V 5 bases and J 6 bases, with 15 bases left between them. CDR1 and CDR2 (germline): MNHEY, SMNVEV (reference sequence). Written as DNA, the CDR3 is TGTGCCAGCAGTCCCCGAGAGGGGGGCGATACGCAGTATTTT. It translates to CASSPREGGDTQYF.

V and J are TRBV9 and TRBJ2-7, with unresolved D. This CDR3 spans 14 amino acids. The V gene lost 0 bases and the J gene lost 4 bases, with 11 bases spanning the gap. From germline, CDR1 is SGDLS and CDR2 YYNGEE. The CDR3 reads CASSVDHQVYEQYF. As DNA, the CDR3 is TGTGCCAGCAGCGTAGATCACCAAGTATACGAGCAGTACTTC.

This clonotype was seen more than once but under ten times. The V gene is TRBV7-2, the J gene TRBJ2-1; 13 positions agree with TRBD2. V lost 5 bases to trimming and J lost 3 bases; unmatched junction nucleotides: 4. Germline V lookup: CDR1 SGHTA, CDR2 FQGNSA. The CDR3 is made up of 16 amino acids. The CDR3 DNA reads as TGTGCCAGCAGCCGGACTAGCGGGGGCCTCTACAATGAGCAGTTCTTC. Amino acid sequence: CASSRTSGGLYNEQFF.